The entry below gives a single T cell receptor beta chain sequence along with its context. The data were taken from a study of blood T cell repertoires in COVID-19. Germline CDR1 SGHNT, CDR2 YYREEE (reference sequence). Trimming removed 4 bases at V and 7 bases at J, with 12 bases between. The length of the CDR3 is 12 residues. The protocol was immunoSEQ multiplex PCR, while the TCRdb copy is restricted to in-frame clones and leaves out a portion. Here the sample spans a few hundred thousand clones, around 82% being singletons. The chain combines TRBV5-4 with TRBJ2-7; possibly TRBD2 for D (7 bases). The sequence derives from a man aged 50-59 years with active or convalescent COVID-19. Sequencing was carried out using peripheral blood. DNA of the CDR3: TGTGCCAGCAGCCGCGGGGGCAAAGAGCAGTACTTC. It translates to CASSRGGKEQYF. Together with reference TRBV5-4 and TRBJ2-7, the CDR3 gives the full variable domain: ETGVTQSPTHLIKTRGQQVTLRCSSQSGHNTVSWYQQALGQGPQFIFQYYREEENGRGNFPPRFSGLQFPNYSSELNVNALELDDSALYLCASSRGGKEQYFGPGTRLTVT.